This TCR beta chain was recorded in a study of cytomegalovirus exposure and HLA in healthy donors. Study-wide background: There were 300 to 400 genotyped donors. Of these, roughly 84% fell in the genetic ancestry cluster associated with self-reported Caucasian donors. Broader study findings: As confirmed in vitro, three CMV-associated chains were specific for CMV antigens. The number of N-insertions in an Asian-associated ancestry cluster was reportedly below the approximately 600-donor mean in a later analysis. Judged likely to be a sequencing artifact was a cluster of highly shared sequence variants.

The germline CDR1 and CDR2 sequences are PRHDT and FYEKMQ (reference sequence). This CDR3 region has 18 residues. With 2 bases clipped from V and 4 bases from J, the junction kept 12 bases outside the gene matches. This clone was observed a single time. Its antigen is currently unknown. It was with 60 Vbeta and 13 Jbeta primers that the PCR ran. The repertoire was sequenced with immunoSEQ multiplex PCR; TCRdb's copy has only in-frame clones and lacks some. The sample yields about 160,000 clones, 70% to 80% seen once. The TCR comes from a middle-aged man in good health and CMV-seropositive. The chain joins TRBV13 to TRBJ2-5, with 11 bases aligning to TRBD2. Sequences were obtained from PBMCs. CDR3 protein: CASSLKLAGEGPGETQYF. The CDR3 coding sequence is TGTGCCAGCAGCTTAAAACTAGCGGGAGAGGGCCCAGGAGAGACCCAGTACTTC.